This entry features one TCR beta chain sequence. There are 14 residues in the CDR3. With 5 bases clipped from V and 7 bases from J, the junction kept 9 bases outside the gene matches. Germline CDR1 SGHDT, CDR2 YYEEEE. Input per replicate PCR of unsorted PBMC was about 330 ng DNA, corresponding to 25,000 to 30,000 T cell genomes. The repertoire was sequenced with immunoSEQ multiplex PCR; TCRdb's copy has only in-frame clones and lacks some. The sample records a few hundred thousand clones, 65% to 80% being singletons. The sample belongs to a study of shared clonotypes between healthy human individuals.

Sequencing input: PBMCs. This TCR was recovered from a woman aged 40-49 years in good health. Some clones in this sample may be carry-over from other donors' samples. The V call is TRBV5-6, the J call TRBJ2-1; 7 nucleotides match TRBD2. CDR3 sequence (DNA): TGTGCCAGCAGTCTGCGGACTAGACGTAATGAGCAGTTCTTC. This translates into CASSLRTRRNEQFF.